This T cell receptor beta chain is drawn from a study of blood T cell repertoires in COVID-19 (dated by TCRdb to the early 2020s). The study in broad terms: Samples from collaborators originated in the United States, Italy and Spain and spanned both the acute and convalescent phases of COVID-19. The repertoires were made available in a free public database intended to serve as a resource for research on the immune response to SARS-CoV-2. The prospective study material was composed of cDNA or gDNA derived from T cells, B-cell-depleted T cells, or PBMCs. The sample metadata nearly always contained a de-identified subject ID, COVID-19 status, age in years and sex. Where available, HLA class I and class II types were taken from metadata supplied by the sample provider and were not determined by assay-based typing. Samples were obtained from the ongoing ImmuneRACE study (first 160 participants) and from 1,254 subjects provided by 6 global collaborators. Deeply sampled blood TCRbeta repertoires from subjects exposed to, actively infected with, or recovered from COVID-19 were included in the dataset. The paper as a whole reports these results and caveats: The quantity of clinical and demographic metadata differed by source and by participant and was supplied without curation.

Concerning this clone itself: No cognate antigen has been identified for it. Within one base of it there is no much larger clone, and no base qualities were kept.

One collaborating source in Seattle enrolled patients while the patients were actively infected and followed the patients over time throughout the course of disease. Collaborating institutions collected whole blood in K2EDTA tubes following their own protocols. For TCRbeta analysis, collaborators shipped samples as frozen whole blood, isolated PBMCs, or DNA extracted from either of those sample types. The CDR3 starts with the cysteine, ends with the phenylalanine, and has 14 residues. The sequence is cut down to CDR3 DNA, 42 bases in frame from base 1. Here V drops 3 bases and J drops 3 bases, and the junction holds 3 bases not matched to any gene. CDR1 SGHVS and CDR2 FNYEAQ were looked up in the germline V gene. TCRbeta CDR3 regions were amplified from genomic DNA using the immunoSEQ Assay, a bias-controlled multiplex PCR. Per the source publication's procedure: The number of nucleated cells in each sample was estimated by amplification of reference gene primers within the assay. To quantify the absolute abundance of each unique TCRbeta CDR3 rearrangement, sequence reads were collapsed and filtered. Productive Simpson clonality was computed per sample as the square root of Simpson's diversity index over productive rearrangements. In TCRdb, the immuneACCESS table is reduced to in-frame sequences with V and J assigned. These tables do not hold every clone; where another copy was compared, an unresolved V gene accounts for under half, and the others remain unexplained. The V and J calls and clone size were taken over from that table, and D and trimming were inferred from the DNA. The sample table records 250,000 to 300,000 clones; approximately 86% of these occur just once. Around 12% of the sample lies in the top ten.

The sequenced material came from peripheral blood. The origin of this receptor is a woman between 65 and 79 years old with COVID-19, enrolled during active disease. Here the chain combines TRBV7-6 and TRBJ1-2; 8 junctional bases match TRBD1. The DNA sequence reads TGTGCCAGCAGCTTCGCGACAGGGGACTATGGCTACACCTTC. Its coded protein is CASSFATGDYGYTF.